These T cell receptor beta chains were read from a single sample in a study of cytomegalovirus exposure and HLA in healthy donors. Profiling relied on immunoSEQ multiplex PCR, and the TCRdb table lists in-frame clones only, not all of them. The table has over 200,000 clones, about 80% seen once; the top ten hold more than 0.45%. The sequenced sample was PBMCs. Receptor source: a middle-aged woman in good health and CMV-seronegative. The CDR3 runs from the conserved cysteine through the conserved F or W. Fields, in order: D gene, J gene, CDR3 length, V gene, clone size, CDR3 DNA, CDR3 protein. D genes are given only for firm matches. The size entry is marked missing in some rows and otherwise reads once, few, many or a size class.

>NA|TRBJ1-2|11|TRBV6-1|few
TGTGCCAGCAGGGCAGCCGGGGGCTACACCTTC
CASRAAGGYTF
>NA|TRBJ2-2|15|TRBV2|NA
TGTGCCAGCAGTACCTGGCAGGGGAACACCGGGGAGCTGTTTTTT
CASSTWQGNTGELFF
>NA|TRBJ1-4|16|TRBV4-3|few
TGCGCCAGCAGCCAAGTTCAGGGGACAACTAATGAAAAACTGTTTTTT
CASSQVQGTTNEKLFF
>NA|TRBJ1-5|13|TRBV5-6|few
TGTGCCAGCAGTCTTCGGGGGAGGCAGCCCCAGCATTTT
CASSLRGRQPQHF
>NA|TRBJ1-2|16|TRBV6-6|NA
TGTGCCAGCAGTATTACGTACAGGGAAAGTTTCTATGGCTACACCTTC
CASSITYRESFYGYTF
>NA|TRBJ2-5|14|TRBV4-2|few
TGTGCCAGCAGCCAGGGTACAGGGACGGAGACCCAGTACTTC
CASSQGTGTETQYF
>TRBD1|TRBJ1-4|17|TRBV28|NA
TGTGCCAGCAACCCCGGGACAGGGTGGCGAATGGGTGAAAAACTGTTTTTT
CASNPGTGWRMGEKLFF
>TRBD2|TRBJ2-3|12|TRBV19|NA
TGTGCCAGCGGGGGGGCGAGTGATACGCAGTATTTT
CASGGASDTQYF
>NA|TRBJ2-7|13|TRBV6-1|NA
TGTGCCAGCATCGGCAGGGGCCACTACGAGCAGTACTTC
CASIGRGHYEQYF
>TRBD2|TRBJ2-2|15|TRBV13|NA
TGTGCCAGCACGCCGCGAATGGGAGGGACCGGGGAGCTGTTTTTT
CASTPRMGGTGELFF
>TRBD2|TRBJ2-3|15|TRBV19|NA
TGTGCCAGTCGCCTGACGGGGGGGCGCTTAGATACGCAGTATTTT
CASRLTGGRLDTQYF
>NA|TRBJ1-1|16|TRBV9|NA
TGTGCCAGCAGCGTAGACGGCAGGATAATGAACACTGAAGCTTTCTTT
CASSVDGRIMNTEAFF
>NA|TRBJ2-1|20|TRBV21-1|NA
TGTGCCAGCAGCAAAGGAAGGGGGGCCCAGACTAGCGGGGGATACAATGAGCAGTTCTTC
CASSKGRGAQTSGGYNEQFF
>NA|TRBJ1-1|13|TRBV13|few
TGTGCCAGCAGCCTGGACAAGAACACTGAAGCTTTCTTT
CASSLDKNTEAFF
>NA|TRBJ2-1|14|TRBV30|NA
TGTGCCTGGAGTCCCGGGACAACAACCAATGAGCAGTTCTTC
CAWSPGTTTNEQFF
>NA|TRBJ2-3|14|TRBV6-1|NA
TGTGCCAGCGAAGCCCTGGCTAGCAGGGATACGCAGTATTTT
CASEALASRDTQYF
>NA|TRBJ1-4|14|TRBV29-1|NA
TGCAGCGTTGAAAGGAGACAGGTTGGTGAAAAACTGTTTTTT
CSVERRQVGEKLFF
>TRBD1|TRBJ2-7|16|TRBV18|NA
TGTGCCAGCTCAATCTCCGGGACAGGGGTTTCCTACGAGCAGTACTTC
CASSISGTGVSYEQYF
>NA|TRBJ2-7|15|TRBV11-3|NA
TGTGCCAGCAGCTTTCATAGCCTCCTTTCCTACGAGCAGTACTTC
CASSFHSLLSYEQYF
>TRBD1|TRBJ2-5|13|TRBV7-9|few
TGTGCCAGCAGTGAAGGGACAGATGAGACCCAGTACTTC
CASSEGTDETQYF
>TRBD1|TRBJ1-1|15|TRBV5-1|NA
TGCGCCAGCAGCTTAAGGACAGGGCCGAACACTGAAGCTTTCTTT
CASSLRTGPNTEAFF
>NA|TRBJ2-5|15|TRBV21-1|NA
TGTGCCAGCAGCGAACTCCGACACGGACAAGAGACCCAGTACTTC
CASSELRHGQETQYF
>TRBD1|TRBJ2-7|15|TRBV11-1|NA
TGTGCCAGCAGGAGCCGGGACAGGAGGACCTACGAGCAGTACTTC
CASRSRDRRTYEQYF
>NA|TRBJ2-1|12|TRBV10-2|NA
TGCGCCAGCAGGGGCGCGGGGAATGAGCAGTTCTTC
CASRGAGNEQFF
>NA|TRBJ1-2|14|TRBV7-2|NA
TGTGCCAGCAGCTTAGTCGGGTGGAACTATGGCTACACCTTC
CASSLVGWNYGYTF
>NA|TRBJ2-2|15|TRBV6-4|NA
TGTGCCAGCAGTGACTCGACAGGCGGAGGCGGGGAGCTGTTTTTT
CASSDSTGGGGELFF
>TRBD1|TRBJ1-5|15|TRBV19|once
TGTGCCAGTAGTAGTGAACAGGGGTTTGGGCAGCCCCAGCATTTT
CASSSEQGFGQPQHF
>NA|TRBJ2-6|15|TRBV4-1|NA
TGTGCCAGCAGCCAAGACAGCTCTGGGGCCAACGTCCTGACTTTC
CASSQDSSGANVLTF
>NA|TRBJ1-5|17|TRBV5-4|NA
TGTGCCAGCAGCGCGTCGATCGCGGGGGCGGGCAATCAGCCCCAGCATTTT
CASSASIAGAGNQPQHF
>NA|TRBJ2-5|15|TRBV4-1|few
TGCGCCAGCAGCCAATTTTCCCCGACGGGAGAGACCCAGTACTTC
CASSQFSPTGETQYF
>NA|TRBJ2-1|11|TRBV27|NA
TGTGCCAGCGGCTCAGACAATGAGCAGTTCTTC
CASGSDNEQFF
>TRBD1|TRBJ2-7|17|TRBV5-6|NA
TGTGCCAGCAGCTTAATTTTGACAGGGGCTTTAAGCTACGAGCAGTACTTC
CASSLILTGALSYEQYF
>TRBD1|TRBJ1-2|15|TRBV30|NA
TGTGCCTGGAGTACTACGACAGGGGGCTTCTATGGCTACACCTTC
CAWSTTTGGFYGYTF
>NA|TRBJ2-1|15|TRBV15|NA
TGTGCCACCAGCAGAGACCGGGTCTCTTCCAATGAGCAGTTCTTC
CATSRDRVSSNEQFF
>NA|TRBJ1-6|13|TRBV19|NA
TGTGCCAGTAGCTTACAGGGTAATTCACCCCTCCACTTT
CASSLQGNSPLHF
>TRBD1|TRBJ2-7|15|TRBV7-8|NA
TGTGCCAGCAGCTTAGGGACAGGGCTTTTTAGCGAGCAGTACTTC
CASSLGTGLFSEQYF
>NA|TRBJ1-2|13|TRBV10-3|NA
TGTGCCATCAGTGAGCTCCGTAACTATGGCTACACCTTC
CAISELRNYGYTF
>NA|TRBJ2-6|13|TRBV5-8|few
TGTGCCAGCAGCTCCACTGGGGCCAACGTCCTGACTTTC
CASSSTGANVLTF
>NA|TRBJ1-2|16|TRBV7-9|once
TGTGCCAGCAGCTTATCCCCAATTAACAGGGTTACTGGCTACACCTTC
CASSLSPINRVTGYTF
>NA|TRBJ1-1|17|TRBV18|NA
TGTGCCAGCTCACCACTTCGCCTCCAGGACACCAACACTGAAGCTTTCTTT
CASSPLRLQDTNTEAFF
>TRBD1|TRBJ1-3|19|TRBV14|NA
TGTGCCAGCAGCGTCCGGGACAGACCACCATTATTCTCTGGAAACACCATATATTTT
CASSVRDRPPLFSGNTIYF
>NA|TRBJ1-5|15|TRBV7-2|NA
TGTGCCAGCAGCTTCCAGGGGTTGAGCAATCAGCCCCAGCATTTT
CASSFQGLSNQPQHF
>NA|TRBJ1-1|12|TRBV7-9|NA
TGTGCCAGCAGCTCGCGACAAACTGAAGCTTTCTTT
CASSSRQTEAFF
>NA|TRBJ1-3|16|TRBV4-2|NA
TGTGCCAGCAGCCTCCGGACGGACAGCTCTGGAAACACCATATATTTT
CASSLRTDSSGNTIYF
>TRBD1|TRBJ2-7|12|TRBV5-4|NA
TGTGCCAGCAGCTTCACAGGGGCCGAGCAGTACTTC
CASSFTGAEQYF
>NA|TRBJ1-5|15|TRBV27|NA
TGTGCCAGCAGTTTGGGAGGCTATAGCAATCAGCCCCAGCATTTT
CASSLGGYSNQPQHF
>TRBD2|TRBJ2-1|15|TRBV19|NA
TGTGCCAGTAGTATCCTCGGGGGGGTATACAATGAGCAGTTCTTC
CASSILGGVYNEQFF
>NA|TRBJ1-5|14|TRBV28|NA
TGTGCCAGCAGTTCGGACAGACGGCATCAGCCCCAGCATTTT
CASSSDRRHQPQHF